The clone carrying this T cell receptor (beta chain) occurred many times. The antigen remains undetermined. Template-switch 5'RACE cDNA synthesis added a 10-nucleotide unique molecular identifier. MiXCR was run by TCRdb on the 5' RACE reads, yielding one entry per CDR3 protein. The table includes tens of thousands of distinct CDR3 sequences, more than 20% detected once. The unsorted libraries were made from 2 million PBMCs kept at -80 C. This entry comes from a study of neurological immune-mediated disorders. Study outcomes and limitations: There were no CDR3 amino acid sequences shared by expanded clones across subjects, a result suggesting private repertoires in all groups. TCR clonal expansion peaked in HTLV-1-associated myelopathy patients and was lowest in multiple sclerosis patients.

CDR3 length: 15 amino acids. V dropped 1 base and J dropped 2 bases, with 9 bases sitting between them. The germline V gene encodes CDR1 ENHRY and CDR2 SYGVKD. The chain links TRBV10-3 to TRBJ1-5; D remains ambiguous. What was sequenced was PBMCs. The TCR sequence derives from a woman in her seventies in good health. CDR3 nucleotide sequence: TGTGCCATCAGTGAGTTTACCGACGGCAATCAGCCCCAGCATTTT. This sequence encodes CAISEFTDGNQPQHF.